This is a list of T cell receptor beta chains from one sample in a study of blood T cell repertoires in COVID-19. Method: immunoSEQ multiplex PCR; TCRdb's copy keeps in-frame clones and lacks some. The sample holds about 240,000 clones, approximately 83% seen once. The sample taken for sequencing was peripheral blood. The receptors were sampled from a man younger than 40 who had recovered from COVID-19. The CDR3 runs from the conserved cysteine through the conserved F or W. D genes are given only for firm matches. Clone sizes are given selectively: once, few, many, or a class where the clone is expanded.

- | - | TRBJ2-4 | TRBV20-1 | TGCAGTGCTGTTCGGGAGAACATTCAGTACTTC | CSAVRENIQYF
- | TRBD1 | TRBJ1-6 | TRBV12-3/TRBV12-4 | TGTGCCAGCAGTTTCGACAGGGTTTCACCCCTCCACTTT | CASSFDRVSPLHF
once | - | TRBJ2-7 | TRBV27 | TGTGCCAGCAGTTTAGGTCCCAGGGGCTACGAGCAGTACTTC | CASSLGPRGYEQYF
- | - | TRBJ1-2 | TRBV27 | TGTGCCAGCAGGGGGAGGGGTGTGGCTAACTATGGCTACACCTTC | CASRGRGVANYGYTF
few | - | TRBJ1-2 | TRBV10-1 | TGCGCCAGCAGTGAGTCTAAGGGGGATGGCTACACCTTC | CASSESKGDGYTF
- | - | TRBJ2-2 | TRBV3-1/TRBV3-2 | TGTGCCAGCAGCCCCCACAGGGTCGGGGAGCTGTTTTTT | CASSPHRVGELFF
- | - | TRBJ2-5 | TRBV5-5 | TGTGCCAGCAGCTTGGCCGCGGGGATCGGGGAGACCCAGTACTTC | CASSLAAGIGETQYF
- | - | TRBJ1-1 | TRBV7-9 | TGTGCCAGCAGCTTAGTTTTTGGGTCGGGCGGGACTGAAGCTTTCTTT | CASSLVFGSGGTEAFF
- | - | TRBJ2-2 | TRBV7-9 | TGTGCCAGCAGCCCGCGGGTCACTGTTAGTGTCGGGGAGCTGTTTTTT | CASSPRVTVSVGELFF
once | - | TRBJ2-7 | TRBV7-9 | TGTGCCAGCAGCTTAAGTTCTTGGCGGGGCTACGAGCAGTACTTC | CASSLSSWRGYEQYF
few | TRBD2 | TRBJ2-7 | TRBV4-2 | TGTGCCAGCAGCCAAGAATCTAGCGGGGCCTCCTACGAGCAGTACTTC | CASSQESSGASYEQYF
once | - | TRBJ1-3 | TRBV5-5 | TGTGCCAGCAGCTTCCGGTACTCTGGAAACACCATATATTTT | CASSFRYSGNTIYF
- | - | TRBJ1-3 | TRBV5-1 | TGCGCCAGCAGCTTGGATCACTTACTCGGAAACACCATATATTTT | CASSLDHLLGNTIYF
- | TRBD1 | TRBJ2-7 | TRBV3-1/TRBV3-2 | TGTGCCAGCAGCATCGGACAGGGAAGGGTGCAGTACTTC | CASSIGQGRVQYF
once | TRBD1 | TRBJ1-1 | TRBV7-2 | TGTGCCAGCAGCTCAGGGGGCGTGTACACTGAAGCTTTCTTT | CASSSGGVYTEAFF
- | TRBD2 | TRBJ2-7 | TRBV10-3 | TGTGCCATCAGTGAGTCGAGCGGGGCAATCCGGGGCGAGCAGTACTTC | CAISESSGAIRGEQYF
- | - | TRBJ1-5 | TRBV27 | TGTGCCAGCAGTATCGAGTTAAATCAGCCCCAGCATTTT | CASSIELNQPQHF
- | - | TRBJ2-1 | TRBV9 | TGTGCCAGCAGCGTCTCTTGGGAGGGGGGTGTCGATGAGCAGTTCTTC | CASSVSWEGGVDEQFF
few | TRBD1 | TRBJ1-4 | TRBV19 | TGTGCCAGTAGTCGGGGACAGCCAGCAACTAATGAAAAACTGTTTTTT | CASSRGQPATNEKLFF
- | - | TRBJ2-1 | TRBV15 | TGTGCCACCAGCAGAGTGGTGGGGGGAAGGGCTGAGCAGTTCTTC | CATSRVVGGRAEQFF
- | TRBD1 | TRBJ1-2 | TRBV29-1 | TGCACGACCTCTCGACAGGGTATTAAACCCTTCTATGGCTACACCTTC | CTTSRQGIKPFYGYTF
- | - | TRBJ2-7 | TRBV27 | TGTGCCAGCACCAACGAGGACGAGCAGTACTTC | CASTNEDEQYF